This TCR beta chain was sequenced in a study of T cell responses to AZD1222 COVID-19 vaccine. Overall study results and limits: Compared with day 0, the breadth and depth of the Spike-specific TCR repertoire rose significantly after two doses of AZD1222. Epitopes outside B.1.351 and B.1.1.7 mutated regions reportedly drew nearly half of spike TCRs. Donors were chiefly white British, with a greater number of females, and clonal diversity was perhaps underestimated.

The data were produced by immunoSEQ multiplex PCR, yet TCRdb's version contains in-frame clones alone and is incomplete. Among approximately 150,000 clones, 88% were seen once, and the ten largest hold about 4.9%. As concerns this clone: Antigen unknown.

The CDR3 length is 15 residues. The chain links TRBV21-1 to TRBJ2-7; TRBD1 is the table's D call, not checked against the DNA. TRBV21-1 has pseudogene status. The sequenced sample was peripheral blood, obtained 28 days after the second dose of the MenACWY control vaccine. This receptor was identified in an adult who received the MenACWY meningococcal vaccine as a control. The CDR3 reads CASSKALTGGYEQYF. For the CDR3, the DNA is TGTGCCAGCAGCAAAGCCCTGACAGGGGGCTACGAGCAGTACTTC.